These 13 T cell receptor beta chains were sequenced from one sample in a study of blood T cell repertoires in COVID-19. Sequenced by immunoSEQ multiplex PCR; TCRdb stores in-frame clones only, minus some. The sample carries roughly 260,000 clones, about 90% recorded once. Sequencing was performed on PBMCs or T cells enriched from blood (not recorded which). The source of these receptors is a woman aged 25 to 45 with acute COVID-19.

The rearrangement uses TRBV5-4 and TRBJ2-7; D is uncertain. Looked up from germline, CDR1 is SGHNT and CDR2 is YYREEE (reference sequence). Trimming removed 0 bases at V and 0 bases at J, with 7 bases between. The CDR3 spans 14 residues. CDR3 bases: TGTGCCAGCAGCTTGGCGCAGAACTCCTACGAGCAGTACTTC. Translating gives CASSLAQNSYEQYF. Full variable domain (outside the CDR3, taken from reference TRBV5-4 and TRBJ2-7): ETGVTQSPTHLIKTRGQQVTLRCSSQSGHNTVSWYQQALGQGPQFIFQYYREEENGRGNFPPRFSGLQFPNYSSELNVNALELDDSALYLCASSLAQNSYEQYFGPGTRLTVT.

The chain has TRBV2 and TRBJ1-6; D unclear. V dropped 6 bases and J dropped 7 bases, with 10 bases sitting between them. The V gene's germline CDR1 is SNHLY and CDR2 FYNNEI. The CDR3 is 13 amino acids. The CDR3 coding sequence is TGTGCCAGCAGCGGTTGGAGGAATTCACCCCTCCACTTT. Translated, it gives CASSGWRNSPLHF.

This chain joins TRBV15 and TRBJ2-5; 7 nucleotides line up with TRBD2. CDR1 is LNHNV, CDR2 YYDKDF, per germline (reference sequence). The J segment lost 1 base and the V segment lost 0 bases, leaving 2 bases of the junction unmatched. There are 15 residues in the CDR3. The CDR3 region has the DNA TGTGCCACCAGCAGAGAGGCTAGCGGCCAAGAGACCCAGTACTTC. This gives the protein CATSREASGQETQYF. Together with reference TRBV15 and TRBJ2-5, the CDR3 gives the full variable domain: DAMVIQNPRYQVTQFGKPVTLSCSQTLNHNVMYWYQQKSSQAPKLLFHYYDKDFNNEADTPDNFQSRRPNTSFCFLDIRSPGLGDTAMYLCATSREASGQETQYFGPGTRLLVL.

This chain connects TRBV28 to TRBJ1-5; 7 bases match TRBD1. The germline V gene encodes CDR1 MDHEN and CDR2 SYDVKM. The CDR3 runs to 19 residues. V shed 1 base and J 1 base; nucleotides not matched to a gene: 13. Written as DNA, the CDR3 is TGTGCCAGCAGTTTATTGCGAGGGGGCGCGCTGGGGAGCAATCAGCCCCAGCATTTT. This encodes CASSLLRGGALGSNQPQHF.

The rearrangement uses TRBV5-1 and TRBJ2-1; D may be TRBD1 (6 bases). The CDR3 has 16 amino acids. Trimming cost V 4 bases and J 2 bases, with 16 bases left between them. Looked up from germline, CDR1 is SGHRS and CDR2 is YFSETQ. CDR3 DNA: TGCGCCAGCAGCCTAGGACAGCCCTTAACCTACAATGAGCAGTTCTTC. Protein product: CASSLGQPLTYNEQFF.

The CDR3 reads CASSQESADYGYTF. The CDR3 coding sequence is TGCGCCAGCAGCCAAGAATCGGCGGACTATGGCTACACCTTC. The rearrangement links TRBV4-1 to TRBJ1-2; D gene uncertain. CDR1 and CDR2 (germline): MGHRA, YSYEKL. V was pared by 0 bases and J by 3 bases, with 8 bases between. This CDR3 has 14 residues.

This clone was counted only a few times. The CDR3 region is CASSSGGGAGSPLHF. Written as DNA, the CDR3 is TGCGCCAGCAGCTCCGGAGGGGGGGCAGGTTCACCCCTCCACTTT. The V and J genes are TRBV5-1 and TRBJ1-6, with D perhaps TRBD1 (6 bases). This CDR3 contains 15 residues. Looked up from germline, CDR1 is SGHRS and CDR2 is YFSETQ. V lost 3 bases and J 9 bases, leaving 16 bases between the germline ends. The whole variable domain, filled in from reference TRBV5-1 and TRBJ1-6, reads KAGVTQTPRYLIKTRGQQVTLSCSPISGHRSVSWYQQTPGQGLQFLFEYFSETQRNKGNFPGRFSGRQFSNSRSEMNVSTLELGDSALYLCASSSGGGAGSPLHFGNGTRLTVT.

This clone appeared many times. The chain employs TRBV30 and TRBJ2-5; possible D gene TRBD1, 5 bases. The V gene lost 3 bases and the J gene lost 3 bases, with 8 bases spanning the gap. Germline values: CDR1 GTSNPN, CDR2 SVGIG (reference sequence). The CDR3 extends over 12 amino acids. CDR3 DNA: TGTGCCTGGAGGATCAGGGAAGAGACCCAGTACTTC. It translates to CAWRIREETQYF.

The chain is built from TRBV2 and TRBJ1-1; 7 positions match TRBD1. Losses at the gene ends were 6 bases for V and 7 bases for J; bases not matched to a gene: 11. Germline CDR1 is SNHLY and CDR2 is FYNNEI. The CDR3 loop spans 14 amino acids. CDR3 in amino acids: CASREDRTLLEAFF. In DNA form, the CDR3 reads TGTGCCAGCAGGGAGGACAGGACCCTCCTTGAAGCTTTCTTT.

The CDR3 DNA sequence: TGTGCCACCAGCACCCGTCCCGGGACAGGGGCCATGAACACTGAAGCTTTCTTT. This gives the protein CATSTRPGTGAMNTEAFF. The rearrangement links TRBV15 to TRBJ1-1; the match to TRBD1 covers 10 bases. This CDR3 comprises 18 residues. Germline values: CDR1 LNHNV, CDR2 YYDKDF (reference sequence). Germline trimming cut 4 bases from V and 0 bases from J; bases unmatched to any gene: 11.

The chain couples TRBV28 to TRBJ1-6; 7 bases map to TRBD1. Germline CDR1 MDHEN, CDR2 SYDVKM. The trim removed 2 bases at V and 5 bases at J, leaving 6 bases unmatched. The CDR3 spans 16 residues. The CDR3 here is CASSLNRGSHNSPLHF. The CDR3 coding sequence is TGTGCCAGCAGTTTAAACAGGGGAAGCCATAATTCACCCCTCCACTTT.

V and J are TRBV5-4 and TRBJ2-7, with 9 bases lining up with TRBD1. The germline V gene has CDR1 SGHNT and CDR2 YYREEE (reference sequence). The length of the CDR3 is 15 residues. After removal of 1 base from V and 2 bases from J, the junction contained 4 bases not matched to a gene. This CDR3 is CASSLRRTGAYEQYF. DNA of the CDR3: TGTGCCAGCAGCTTGCGGAGGACAGGGGCCTACGAGCAGTACTTC.

The V gene is TRBV29-1, the J gene TRBJ2-1; TRBD2 aligns across 8 bases. Trimming removed 8 bases from V and 4 bases from J; junction bases left unmatched: 13. The germline V gene encodes CDR1 SQVTM and CDR2 ANQGSEA. This CDR3 has 15 residues. As DNA, the CDR3 is TGCAGCCAATCCCCCACTAGCGGAATTTACAATGAGCAGTTCTTC. Translating it yields CSQSPTSGIYNEQFF.